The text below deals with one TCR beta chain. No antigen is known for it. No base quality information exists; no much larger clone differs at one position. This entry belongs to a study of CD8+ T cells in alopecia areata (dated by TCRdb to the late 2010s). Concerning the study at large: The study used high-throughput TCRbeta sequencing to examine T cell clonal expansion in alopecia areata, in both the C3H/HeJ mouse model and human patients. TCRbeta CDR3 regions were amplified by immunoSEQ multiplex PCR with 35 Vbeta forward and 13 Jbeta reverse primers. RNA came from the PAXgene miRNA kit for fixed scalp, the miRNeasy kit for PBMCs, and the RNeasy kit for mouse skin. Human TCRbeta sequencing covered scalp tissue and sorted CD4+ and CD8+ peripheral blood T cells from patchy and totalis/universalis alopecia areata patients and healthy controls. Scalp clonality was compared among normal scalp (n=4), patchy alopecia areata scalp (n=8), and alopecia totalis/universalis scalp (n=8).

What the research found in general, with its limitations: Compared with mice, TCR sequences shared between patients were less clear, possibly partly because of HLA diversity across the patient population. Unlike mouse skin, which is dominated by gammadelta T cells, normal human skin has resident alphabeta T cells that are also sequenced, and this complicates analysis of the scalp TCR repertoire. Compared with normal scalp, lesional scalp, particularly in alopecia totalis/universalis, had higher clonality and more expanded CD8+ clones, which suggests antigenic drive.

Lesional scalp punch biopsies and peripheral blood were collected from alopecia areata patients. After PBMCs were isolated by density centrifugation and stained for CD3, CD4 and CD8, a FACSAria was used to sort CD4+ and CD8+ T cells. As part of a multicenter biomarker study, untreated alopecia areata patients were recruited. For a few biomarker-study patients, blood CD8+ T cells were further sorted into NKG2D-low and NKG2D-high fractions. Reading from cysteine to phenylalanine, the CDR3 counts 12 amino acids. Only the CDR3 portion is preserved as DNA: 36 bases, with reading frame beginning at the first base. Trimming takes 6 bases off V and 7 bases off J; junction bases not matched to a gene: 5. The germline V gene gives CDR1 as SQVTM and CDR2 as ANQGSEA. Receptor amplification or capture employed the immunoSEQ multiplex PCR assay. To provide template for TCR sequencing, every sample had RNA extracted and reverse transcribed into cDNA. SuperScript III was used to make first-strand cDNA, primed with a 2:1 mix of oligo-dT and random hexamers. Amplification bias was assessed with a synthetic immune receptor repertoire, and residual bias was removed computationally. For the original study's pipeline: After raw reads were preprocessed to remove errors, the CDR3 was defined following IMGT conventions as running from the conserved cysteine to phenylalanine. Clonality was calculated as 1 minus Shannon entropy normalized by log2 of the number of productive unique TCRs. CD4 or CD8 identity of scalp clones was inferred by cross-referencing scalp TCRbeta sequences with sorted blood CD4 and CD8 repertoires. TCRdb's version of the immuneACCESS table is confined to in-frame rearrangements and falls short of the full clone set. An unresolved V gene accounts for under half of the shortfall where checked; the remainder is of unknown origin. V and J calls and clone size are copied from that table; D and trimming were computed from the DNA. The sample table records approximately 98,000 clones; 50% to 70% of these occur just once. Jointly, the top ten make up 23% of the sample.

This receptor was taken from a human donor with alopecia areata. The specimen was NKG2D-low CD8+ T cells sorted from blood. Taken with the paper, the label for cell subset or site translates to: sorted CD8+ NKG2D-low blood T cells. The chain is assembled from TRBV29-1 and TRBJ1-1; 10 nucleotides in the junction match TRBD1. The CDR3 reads CSVVGQGGEAFF. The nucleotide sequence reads TGCAGCGTCGTCGGACAGGGGGGTGAAGCTTTCTTT.